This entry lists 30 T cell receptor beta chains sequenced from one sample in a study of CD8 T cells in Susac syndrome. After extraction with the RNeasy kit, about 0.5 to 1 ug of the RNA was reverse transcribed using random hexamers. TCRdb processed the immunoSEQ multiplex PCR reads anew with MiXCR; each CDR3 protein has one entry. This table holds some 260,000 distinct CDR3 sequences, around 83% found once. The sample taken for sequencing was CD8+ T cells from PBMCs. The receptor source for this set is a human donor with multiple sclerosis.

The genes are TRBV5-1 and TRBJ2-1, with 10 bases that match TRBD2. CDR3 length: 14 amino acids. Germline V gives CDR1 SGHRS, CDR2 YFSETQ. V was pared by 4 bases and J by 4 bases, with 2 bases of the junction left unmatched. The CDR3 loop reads CASSAAGGYNEQFF. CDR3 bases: TGCGCCAGCAGCGCAGCGGGAGGGTACAATGAGCAGTTCTTC.

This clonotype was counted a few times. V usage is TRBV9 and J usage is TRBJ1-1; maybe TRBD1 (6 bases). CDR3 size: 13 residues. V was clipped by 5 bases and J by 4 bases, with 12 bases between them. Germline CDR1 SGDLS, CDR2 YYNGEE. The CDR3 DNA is TGTGCCAGCAGTGAGGGGGGAGGCACTGAAGCTTTCTTT. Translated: CASSEGGGTEAFF.

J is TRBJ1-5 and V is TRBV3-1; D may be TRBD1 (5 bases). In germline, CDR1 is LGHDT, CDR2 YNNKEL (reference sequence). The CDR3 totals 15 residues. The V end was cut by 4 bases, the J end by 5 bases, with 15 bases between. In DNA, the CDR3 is TGTGCCAGCAGCCCCGGAAGGGGCGGTTATCAGCCCCAGCATTTT. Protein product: CASSPGRGGYQPQHF.

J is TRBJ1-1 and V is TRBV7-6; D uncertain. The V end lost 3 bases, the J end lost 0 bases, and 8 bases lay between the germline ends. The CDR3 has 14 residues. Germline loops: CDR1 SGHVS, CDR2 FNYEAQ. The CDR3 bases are TGTGCCAGCAGCTTTGGCAGTATGAACACTGAAGCTTTCTTT. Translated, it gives CASSFGSMNTEAFF.

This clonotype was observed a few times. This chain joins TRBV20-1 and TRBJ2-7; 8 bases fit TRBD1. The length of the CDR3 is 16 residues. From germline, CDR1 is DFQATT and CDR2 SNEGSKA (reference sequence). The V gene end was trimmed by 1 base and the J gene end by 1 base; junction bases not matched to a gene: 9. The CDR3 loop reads CSARAPDRVQSYEQYF. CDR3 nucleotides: TGCAGTGCTAGAGCTCCGGACAGGGTTCAATCCTACGAGCAGTACTTC.

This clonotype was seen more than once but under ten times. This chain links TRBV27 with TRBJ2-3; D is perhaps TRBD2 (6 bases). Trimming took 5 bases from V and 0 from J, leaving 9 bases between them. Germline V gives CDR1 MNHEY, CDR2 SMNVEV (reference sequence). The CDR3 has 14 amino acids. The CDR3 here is CASSRRGSTDTQYF. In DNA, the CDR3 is TGTGCCAGCAGTAGGCGGGGTAGCACAGATACGCAGTATTTT.

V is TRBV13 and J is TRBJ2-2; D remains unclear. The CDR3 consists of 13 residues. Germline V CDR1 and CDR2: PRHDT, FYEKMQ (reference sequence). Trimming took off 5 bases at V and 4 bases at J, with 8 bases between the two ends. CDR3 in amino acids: CASSQLVTGELFF. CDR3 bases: TGTGCCAGCAGCCAACTCGTCACCGGGGAGCTGTTTTTT.

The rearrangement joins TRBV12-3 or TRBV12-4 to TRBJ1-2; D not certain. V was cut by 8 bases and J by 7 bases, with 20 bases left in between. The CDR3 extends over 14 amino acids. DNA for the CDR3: TGTGCCAGCGCCCTAGTGTTTGGGAAGCGTGGCTACACCTTC. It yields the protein CASALVFGKRGYTF.

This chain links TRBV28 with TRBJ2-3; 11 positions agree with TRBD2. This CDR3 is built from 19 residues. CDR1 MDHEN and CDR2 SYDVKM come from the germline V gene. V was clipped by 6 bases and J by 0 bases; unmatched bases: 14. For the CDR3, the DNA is TGTGCCAGCAGCCTGATTCTGGGACTAGCGGAAGATAGCACAGATACGCAGTATTTT. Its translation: CASSLILGLAEDSTDTQYF.

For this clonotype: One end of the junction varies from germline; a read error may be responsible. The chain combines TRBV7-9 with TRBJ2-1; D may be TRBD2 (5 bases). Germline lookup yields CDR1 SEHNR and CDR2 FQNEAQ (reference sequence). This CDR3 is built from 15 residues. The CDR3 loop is CASSLNPSFDNEQIF. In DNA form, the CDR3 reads TGTGCCAGCAGCTTAAATCCTAGCTTCGACAATGAGCAGATCTTC.

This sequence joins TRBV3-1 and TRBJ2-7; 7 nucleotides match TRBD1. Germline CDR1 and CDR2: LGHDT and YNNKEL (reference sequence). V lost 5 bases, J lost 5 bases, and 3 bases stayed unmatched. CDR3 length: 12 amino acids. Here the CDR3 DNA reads TGTGCCAGCAGCTTCGGACAGGACGAGCAGTACTTC. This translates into CASSFGQDEQYF.

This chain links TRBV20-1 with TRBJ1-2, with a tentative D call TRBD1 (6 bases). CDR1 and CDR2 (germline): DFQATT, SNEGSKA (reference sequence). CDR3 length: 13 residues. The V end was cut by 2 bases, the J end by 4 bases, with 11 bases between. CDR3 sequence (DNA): TGCAGTGCTAGAACAGGGAGGGTCTATGGCTACACCTTC. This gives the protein CSARTGRVYGYTF.

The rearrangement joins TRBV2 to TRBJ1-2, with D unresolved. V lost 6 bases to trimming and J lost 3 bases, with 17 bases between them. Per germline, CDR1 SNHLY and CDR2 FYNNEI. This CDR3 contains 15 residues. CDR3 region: CASRPTTDFYYGYTF. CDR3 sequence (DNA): TGTGCCAGCAGACCTACTACAGATTTTTACTATGGCTACACCTTC.

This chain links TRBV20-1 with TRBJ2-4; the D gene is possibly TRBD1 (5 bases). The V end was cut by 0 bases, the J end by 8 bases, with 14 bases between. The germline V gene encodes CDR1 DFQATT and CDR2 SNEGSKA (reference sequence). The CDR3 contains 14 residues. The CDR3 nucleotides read TGCAGTGCTAGAGATCTCAAGGGGTTGGACATTCAGTACTTC. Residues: CSARDLKGLDIQYF.

The CDR3 here is CATSREGLAQETQYF. In DNA, the CDR3 is TGTGCCACCAGCAGAGAGGGACTAGCCCAAGAGACCCAGTACTTC. This rearrangement joins TRBV15 to TRBJ2-5; TRBD2 matches at 9 bases. From germline, CDR1 is LNHNV and CDR2 YYDKDF (reference sequence). The CDR3 extends over 15 amino acids. Trimming took 0 bases from V and 1 from J; bases not matched to a gene: 0.

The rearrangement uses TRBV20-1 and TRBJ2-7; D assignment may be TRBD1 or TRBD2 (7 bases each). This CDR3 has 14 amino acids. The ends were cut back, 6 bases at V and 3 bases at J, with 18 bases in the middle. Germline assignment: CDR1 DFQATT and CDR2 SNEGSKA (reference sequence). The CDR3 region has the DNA TGCAGTGCCGACCGGGGAGGGACAGACTACGAGCAGTACTTC. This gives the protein CSADRGGTDYEQYF.

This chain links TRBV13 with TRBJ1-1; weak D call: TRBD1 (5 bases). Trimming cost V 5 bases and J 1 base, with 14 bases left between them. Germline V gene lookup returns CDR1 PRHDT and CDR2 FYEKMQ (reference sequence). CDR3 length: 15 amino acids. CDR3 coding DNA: TGTGCCAGCAGCCACTTTACAGGAAGGAACACTGAAGCTTTCTTT. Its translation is CASSHFTGRNTEAFF.

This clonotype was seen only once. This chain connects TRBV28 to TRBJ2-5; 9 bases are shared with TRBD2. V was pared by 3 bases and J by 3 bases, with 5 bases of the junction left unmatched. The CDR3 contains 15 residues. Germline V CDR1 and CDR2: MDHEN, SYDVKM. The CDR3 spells CASSFLGTSKETQYF. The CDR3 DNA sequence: TGTGCCAGCAGTTTCTTGGGGACTAGCAAAGAGACCCAGTACTTC.

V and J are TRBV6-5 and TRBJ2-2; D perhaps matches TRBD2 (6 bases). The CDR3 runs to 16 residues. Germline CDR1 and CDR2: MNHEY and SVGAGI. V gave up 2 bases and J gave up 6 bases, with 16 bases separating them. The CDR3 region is CASSYASGVVAGELFF. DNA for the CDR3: TGTGCCAGCAGTTACGCTTCGGGAGTCGTCGCCGGGGAGCTGTTTTTT.

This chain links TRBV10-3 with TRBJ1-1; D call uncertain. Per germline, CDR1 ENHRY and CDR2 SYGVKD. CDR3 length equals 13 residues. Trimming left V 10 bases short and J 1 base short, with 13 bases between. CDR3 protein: CATADAWNTEAFF. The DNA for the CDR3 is TGTGCCACCGCCGACGCCTGGAACACTGAAGCTTTCTTT.

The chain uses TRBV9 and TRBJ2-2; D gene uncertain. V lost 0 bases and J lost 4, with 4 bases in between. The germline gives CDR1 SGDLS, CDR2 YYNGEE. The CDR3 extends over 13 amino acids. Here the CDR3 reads CASSVAGTGELFF. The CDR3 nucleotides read TGTGCCAGCAGCGTAGCAGGCACCGGGGAGCTGTTTTTT. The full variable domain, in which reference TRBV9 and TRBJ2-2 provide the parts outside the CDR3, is DSGVTQTPKHLITATGQRVTLRCSPRSGDLSVYWYQQSLDQGLQFLIQYYNGEERAKGNILERFSAQQFPDLHSELNLSSLELGDSALYFCASSVAGTGELFFGEGSRLTVL.

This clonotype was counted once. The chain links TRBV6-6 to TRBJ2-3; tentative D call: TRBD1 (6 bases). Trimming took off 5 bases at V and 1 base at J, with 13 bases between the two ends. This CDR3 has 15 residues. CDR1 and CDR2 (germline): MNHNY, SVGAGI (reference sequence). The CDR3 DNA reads TGTGCCAGCAGTCCTCCGCAGGGGCGCACAGATACGCAGTATTTT. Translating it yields CASSPPQGRTDTQYF.

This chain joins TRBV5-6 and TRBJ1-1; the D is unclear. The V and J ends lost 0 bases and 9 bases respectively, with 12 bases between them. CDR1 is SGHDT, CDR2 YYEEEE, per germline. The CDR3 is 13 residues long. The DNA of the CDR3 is TGTGCCAGCAGCTTGGTTGCGTCGGATCAAGCTTTCTTT. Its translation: CASSLVASDQAFF.

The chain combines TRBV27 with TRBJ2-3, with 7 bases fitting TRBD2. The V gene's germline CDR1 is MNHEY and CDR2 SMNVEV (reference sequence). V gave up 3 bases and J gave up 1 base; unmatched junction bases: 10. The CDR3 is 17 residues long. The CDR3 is CASSLWAGGSGTDTQYF. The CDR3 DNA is TGTGCCAGCAGTTTGTGGGCCGGCGGGAGCGGCACAGATACGCAGTATTTT.

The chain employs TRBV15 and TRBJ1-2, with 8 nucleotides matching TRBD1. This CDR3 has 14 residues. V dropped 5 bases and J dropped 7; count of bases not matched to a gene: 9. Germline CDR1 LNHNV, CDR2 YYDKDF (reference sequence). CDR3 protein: CATSGQGALGGYTF. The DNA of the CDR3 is TGTGCCACCAGCGGCCAGGGGGCTTTGGGTGGCTACACCTTC.

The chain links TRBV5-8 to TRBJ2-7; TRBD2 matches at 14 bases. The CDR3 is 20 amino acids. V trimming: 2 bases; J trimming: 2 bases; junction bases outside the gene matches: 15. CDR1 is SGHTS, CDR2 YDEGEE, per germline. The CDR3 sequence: CASSLLSLGLAGVLTYEQYF. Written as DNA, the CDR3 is TGTGCCAGCAGCTTACTCTCGCTGGGACTAGCGGGAGTTCTTACCTACGAGCAGTACTTC.

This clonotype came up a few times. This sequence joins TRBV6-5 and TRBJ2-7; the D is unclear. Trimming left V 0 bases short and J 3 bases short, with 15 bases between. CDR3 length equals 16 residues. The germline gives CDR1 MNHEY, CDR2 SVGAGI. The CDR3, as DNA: TGTGCCAGCAGTTACTCGATCGGCCAGGCAGTCTACGAGCAGTACTTC. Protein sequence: CASSYSIGQAVYEQYF.

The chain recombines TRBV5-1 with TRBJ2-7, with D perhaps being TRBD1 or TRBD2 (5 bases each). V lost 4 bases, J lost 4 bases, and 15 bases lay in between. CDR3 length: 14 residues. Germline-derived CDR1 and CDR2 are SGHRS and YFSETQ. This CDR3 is CASSGDRAGYEQYF. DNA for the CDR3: TGCGCCAGCAGCGGGGACCGGGCTGGATACGAGCAGTACTTC.

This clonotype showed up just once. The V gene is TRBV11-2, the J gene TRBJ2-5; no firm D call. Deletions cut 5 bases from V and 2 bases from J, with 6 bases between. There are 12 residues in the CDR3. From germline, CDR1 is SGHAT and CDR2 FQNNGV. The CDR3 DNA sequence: TGTGCCAGCAGCGGGTCACAAGAGACCCAGTACTTC. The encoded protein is CASSGSQETQYF.

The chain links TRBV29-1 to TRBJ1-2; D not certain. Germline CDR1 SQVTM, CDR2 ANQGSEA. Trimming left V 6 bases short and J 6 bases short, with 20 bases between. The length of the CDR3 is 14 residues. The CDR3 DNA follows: TGCAGCGTCAGCCCTTATTCCCCCCTGGATGGCTACACCTTC. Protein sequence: CSVSPYSPLDGYTF.